This T cell receptor (beta chain) comes out of a study of T cell responses to AZD1222 COVID-19 vaccine. In the study overall: Second-dose intervals of approximately 4 or approximately 12 weeks were pooled. General observations from the study: Possibly, clonal diversity was underestimated; donors were largely white British and included more females. Unmutated variant regions are reportedly targeted by nearly half of spike-specific TCRs. CD4 TCRs linked to vaccination spanned spike, dominating at 160-218 and 743-854.

TCRdb's copy holds only in-frame clones and misses some; the assay was immunoSEQ multiplex PCR. The data hold 110,000 to 150,000 clones, with approximately 90% observed a single time. Note on this clone: The antigen is unknown.

CDR3 length: 15 amino acids. V gave up 5 bases and J gave up 2 bases; unmatched junction bases: 9. Germline CDR1 and CDR2: SGHVS and FQNEAQ. The chain recombines TRBV7-8 with TRBJ2-7; 7 bases map to TRBD2. The material was peripheral blood, obtained on day 0 of AZD1222 vaccination. The sequence was obtained from an adult in good health. CDR3 nucleotides: TGTGCCAGCAGCCCGGGAGGATCCCGACCCTACGAGCAGTACTTC. Amino acid sequence: CASSPGGSRPYEQYF.